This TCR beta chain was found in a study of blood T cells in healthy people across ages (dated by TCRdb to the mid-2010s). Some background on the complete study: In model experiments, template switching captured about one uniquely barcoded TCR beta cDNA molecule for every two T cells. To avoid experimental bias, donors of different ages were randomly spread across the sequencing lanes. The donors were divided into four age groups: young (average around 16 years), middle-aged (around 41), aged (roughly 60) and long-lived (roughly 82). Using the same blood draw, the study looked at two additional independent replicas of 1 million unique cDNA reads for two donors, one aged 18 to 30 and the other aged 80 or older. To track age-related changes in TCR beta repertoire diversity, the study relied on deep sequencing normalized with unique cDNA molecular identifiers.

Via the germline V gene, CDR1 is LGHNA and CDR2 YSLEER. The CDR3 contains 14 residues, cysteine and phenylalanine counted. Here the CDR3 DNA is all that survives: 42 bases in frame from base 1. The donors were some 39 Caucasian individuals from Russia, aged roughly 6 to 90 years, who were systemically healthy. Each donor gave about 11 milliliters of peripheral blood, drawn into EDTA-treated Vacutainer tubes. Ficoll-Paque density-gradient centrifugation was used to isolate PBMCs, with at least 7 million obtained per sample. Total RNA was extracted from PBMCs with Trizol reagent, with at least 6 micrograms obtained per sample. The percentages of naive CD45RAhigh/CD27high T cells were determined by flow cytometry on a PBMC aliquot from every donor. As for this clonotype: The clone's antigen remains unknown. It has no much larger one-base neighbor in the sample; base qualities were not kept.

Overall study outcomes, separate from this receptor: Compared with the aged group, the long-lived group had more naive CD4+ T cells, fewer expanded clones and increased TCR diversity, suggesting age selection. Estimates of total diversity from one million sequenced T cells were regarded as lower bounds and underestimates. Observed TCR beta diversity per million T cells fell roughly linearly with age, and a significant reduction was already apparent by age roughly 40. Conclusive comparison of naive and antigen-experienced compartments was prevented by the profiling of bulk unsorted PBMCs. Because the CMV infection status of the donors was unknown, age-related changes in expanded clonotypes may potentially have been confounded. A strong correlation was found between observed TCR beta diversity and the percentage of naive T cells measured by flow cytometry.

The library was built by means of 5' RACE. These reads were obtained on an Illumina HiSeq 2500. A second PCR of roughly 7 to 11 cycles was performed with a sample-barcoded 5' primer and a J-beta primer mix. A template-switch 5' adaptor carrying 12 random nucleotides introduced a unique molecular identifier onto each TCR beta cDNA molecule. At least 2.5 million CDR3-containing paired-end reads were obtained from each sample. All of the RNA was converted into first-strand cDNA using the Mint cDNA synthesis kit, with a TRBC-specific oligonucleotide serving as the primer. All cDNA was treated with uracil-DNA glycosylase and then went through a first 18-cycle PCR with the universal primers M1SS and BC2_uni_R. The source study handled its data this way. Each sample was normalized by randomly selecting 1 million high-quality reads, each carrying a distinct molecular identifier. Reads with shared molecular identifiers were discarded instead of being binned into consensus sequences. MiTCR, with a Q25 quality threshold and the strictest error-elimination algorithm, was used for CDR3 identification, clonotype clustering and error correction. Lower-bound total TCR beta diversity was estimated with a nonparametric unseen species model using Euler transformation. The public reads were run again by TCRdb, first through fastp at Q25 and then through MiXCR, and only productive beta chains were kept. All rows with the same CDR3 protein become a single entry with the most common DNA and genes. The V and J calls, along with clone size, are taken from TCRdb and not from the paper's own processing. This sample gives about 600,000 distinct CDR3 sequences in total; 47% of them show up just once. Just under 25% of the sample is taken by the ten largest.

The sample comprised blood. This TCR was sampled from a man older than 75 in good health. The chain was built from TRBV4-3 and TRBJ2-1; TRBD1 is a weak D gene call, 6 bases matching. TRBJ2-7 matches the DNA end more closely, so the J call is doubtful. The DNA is TGCGCCAGCAGCCAAGTTGCAGGGGTCAATGAGCAGTACTTC. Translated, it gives CASSQVAGVNEQYF.